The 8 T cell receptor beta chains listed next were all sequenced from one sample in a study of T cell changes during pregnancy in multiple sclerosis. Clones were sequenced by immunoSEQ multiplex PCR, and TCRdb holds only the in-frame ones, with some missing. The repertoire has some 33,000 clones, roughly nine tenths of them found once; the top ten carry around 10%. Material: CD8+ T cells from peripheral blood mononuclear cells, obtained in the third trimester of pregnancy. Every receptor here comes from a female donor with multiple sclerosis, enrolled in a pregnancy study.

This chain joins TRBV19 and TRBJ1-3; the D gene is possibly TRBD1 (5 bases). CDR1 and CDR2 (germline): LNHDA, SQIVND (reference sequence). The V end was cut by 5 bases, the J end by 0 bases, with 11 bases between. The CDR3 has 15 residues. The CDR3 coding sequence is TGTGCCAGTAGTCCGCGAACAGGCTCTGGAAACACCATATATTTT. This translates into CASSPRTGSGNTIYF.

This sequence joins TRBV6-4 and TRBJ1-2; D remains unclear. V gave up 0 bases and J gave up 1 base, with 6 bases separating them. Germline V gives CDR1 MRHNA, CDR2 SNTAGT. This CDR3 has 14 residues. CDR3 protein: CASSDSAGNYGYTF. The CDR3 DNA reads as TGTGCCAGCAGTGACTCTGCGGGTAACTATGGCTACACCTTC.

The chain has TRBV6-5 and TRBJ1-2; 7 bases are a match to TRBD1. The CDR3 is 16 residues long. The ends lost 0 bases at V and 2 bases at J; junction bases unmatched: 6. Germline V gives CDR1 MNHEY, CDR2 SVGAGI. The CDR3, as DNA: TGTGCCAGCAGTTACTCGATTTGGGACAGAAACTATGGCTACACCTTC. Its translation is CASSYSIWDRNYGYTF.

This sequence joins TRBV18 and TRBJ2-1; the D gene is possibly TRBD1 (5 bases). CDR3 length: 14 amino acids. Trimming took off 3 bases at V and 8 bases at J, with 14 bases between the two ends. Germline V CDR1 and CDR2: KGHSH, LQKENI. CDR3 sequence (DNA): TGTGCCAGCTCACCCCCGTTCGACAGCTATGAGCAGTTCTTC. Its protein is CASSPPFDSYEQFF.

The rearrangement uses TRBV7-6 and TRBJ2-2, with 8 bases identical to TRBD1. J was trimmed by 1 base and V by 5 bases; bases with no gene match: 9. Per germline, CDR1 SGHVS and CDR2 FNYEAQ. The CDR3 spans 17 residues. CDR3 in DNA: TGTGCCAGCAGCCGACCTTCCGACAGGGGGAACACCGGGGAGCTGTTTTTT. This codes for CASSRPSDRGNTGELFF. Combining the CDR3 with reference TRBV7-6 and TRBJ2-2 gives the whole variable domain GAGVSQSPRYKVTKRGQDVALRCDPISGHVSLYWYRQALGQGPEFLTYFNYEAQQDKSGLPNDRFSAERPEGSISTLTIQRTEQRDSAMYRCASSRPSDRGNTGELFFGEGSRLTVL.

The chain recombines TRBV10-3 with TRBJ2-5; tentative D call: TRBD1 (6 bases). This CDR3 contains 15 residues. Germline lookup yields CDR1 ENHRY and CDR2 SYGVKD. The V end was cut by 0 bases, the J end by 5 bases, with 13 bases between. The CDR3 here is CAISESGTPRETQYF. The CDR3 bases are TGTGCCATCAGTGAGTCGGGGACACCGAGGGAGACCCAGTACTTC.

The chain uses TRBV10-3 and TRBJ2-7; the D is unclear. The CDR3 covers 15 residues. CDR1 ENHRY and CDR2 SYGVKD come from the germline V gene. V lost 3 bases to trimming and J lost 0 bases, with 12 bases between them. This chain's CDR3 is CAISDGRISSYEQYF. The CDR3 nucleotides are TGTGCCATCAGTGATGGCAGAATAAGCTCCTACGAGCAGTACTTC.

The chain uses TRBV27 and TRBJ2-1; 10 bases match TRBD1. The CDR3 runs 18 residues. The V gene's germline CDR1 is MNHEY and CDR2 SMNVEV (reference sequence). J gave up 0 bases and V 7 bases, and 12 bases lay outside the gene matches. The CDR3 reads CASKWTGGTTSSYNEQFF. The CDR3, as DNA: TGTGCCAGCAAATGGACAGGGGGGACTACCTCCTCCTACAATGAGCAGTTCTTC.